The 27 T cell receptor beta chains below come from one sample, sequenced in a study of blood T cell repertoires in COVID-19. Assay: immunoSEQ multiplex PCR; the TCRdb copy retains only in-frame clones and omits some. The sample consists of 100,000 or so clones, approximately 72% of them appearing once. Sequencing used peripheral blood. The receptors were sampled from a woman in her 70s with acute or convalescent COVID-19.

The V and J genes are TRBV9 and TRBJ2-7; possibly TRBD1 for D (7 bases). This CDR3 is 15 amino acids long. The V gene lost 4 bases and the J gene lost 4 bases, with 18 bases spanning the gap. The germline V gene encodes CDR1 SGDLS and CDR2 YYNGEE. DNA of the CDR3: TGTGCCAGCAGCCCCTTGGAGGGGGCGAGGTACGAGCAGTACTTC. It is translated as CASSPLEGARYEQYF.

In regard to this clone: The sample carries other DNA sequences with the same CDR3. The chain uses TRBV6-1 and TRBJ1-5; D gene uncertain. The length of the CDR3 is 13 residues. Germline CDR1 MNHNS, CDR2 SASEGT. The V end was cut by 2 bases, the J end by 4 bases, with 6 bases between. CDR3 bases: TGTGCCAGCAGTGAACGGAGAAATCAGCCCCAGCATTTT. It yields the protein CASSERRNQPQHF.

The chain links TRBV5-1 to TRBJ1-5; the match to TRBD1 covers 7 bases. The V segment lost 4 bases and the J segment 6 bases; nucleotides outside the gene matches: 4. Germline V gene data show CDR1 as SGHRS and CDR2 as YFSETQ. CDR3 length: 13 residues. The CDR3 bases are TGCGCCAGCAGCCCCTACAGGGGTCAGCCCCAGCATTTT. As protein: CASSPYRGQPQHF.

This chain joins TRBV6-4 and TRBJ1-2, with 9 bases matching TRBD1. Per germline, CDR1 MRHNA and CDR2 SNTAGT. The CDR3 totals 15 residues. V was clipped by 5 bases and J by 7 bases; unmatched bases: 11. CDR3 residues: CASSTEGQGVGGYTF. The DNA of the CDR3 is TGTGCCAGCAGTACGGAGGGACAGGGAGTCGGTGGCTACACCTTC.

This clone has more than one count but fewer than ten. The chain is built from TRBV30 and TRBJ1-5; maybe TRBD1 (6 bases). CDR1 is GTSNPN, CDR2 SVGIG, per germline (reference sequence). V shed 3 bases and J shed 7 bases, with 19 bases lying between them. This CDR3 is built from 15 residues. CDR3 in amino acids: CAWRVPGGIGQPQHF. As DNA, the CDR3 is TGTGCCTGGAGGGTCCCGGGGGGCATCGGGCAGCCCCAGCATTTT.

This sequence joins TRBV5-1 and TRBJ1-1; D might be TRBD1 (6 bases). Germline lookup yields CDR1 SGHRS and CDR2 YFSETQ. The CDR3 is 18 amino acids. Trimming pared 3 bases from V and 5 bases from J, leaving 26 bases between. DNA for the CDR3: TGCGCCAGCAGCTGGACCTCCCTGGCAACAGGGTACGGTACTGAAGCTTTCTTT. This encodes CASSWTSLATGYGTEAFF.

The CDR3 spells CSVPSGGADTQYF. CDR3 DNA sequence: TGCAGCGTCCCATCAGGGGGCGCAGATACGCAGTATTTT. The rearrangement links TRBV29-1 to TRBJ2-3; TRBD1 matches 8 bases. The CDR3 loop spans 13 amino acids. Germline CDR1 is SQVTM and CDR2 is ANQGSEA. Germline trimming cut 6 bases from V and 4 bases from J; bases unmatched to any gene: 6.

CDR3 nucleotide sequence: TGTGCCAGCAGCCAAGATCCCAGCAGGGGCGAGCAGTACTTC. Amino acids: CASSQDPSRGEQYF. The chain employs TRBV3-1 (or the pseudogene TRBV3-2) and TRBJ2-7; D perhaps matches TRBD1 (6 bases). The germline V gene encodes CDR1 LGHDT and CDR2 YNNKEL (reference sequence). V shed 0 bases and J shed 6 bases, with 12 bases lying between them. The CDR3 consists of 14 residues.

On this clone itself: A much larger clone differs by one base, so this may be a read error. CDR3 in DNA: TGTGCCAGCAGTGACAGGGATGGCTACACCTTC. Amino acids: CASSDRDGYTF. The chain employs TRBV12-3 or TRBV12-4 and TRBJ1-2; TRBD1 matches at 7 bases. The CDR3 covers 11 residues. The V gene end was trimmed by 5 bases and the J gene end by 6 bases; junction bases not matched to a gene: 0.

The chain joins TRBV27 to TRBJ1-2; TRBD1 matches at 9 bases. The ends lost 7 bases at V and 3 bases at J; junction bases unmatched: 3. The CDR3 contains 13 residues. The germline gives CDR1 MNHEY, CDR2 SMNVEV (reference sequence). In DNA, the CDR3 is TGTGCCAGCAAGAGACAGGGGGACTATGGCTACACCTTC. It yields the protein CASKRQGDYGYTF.

The J gene is TRBJ2-1, the V gene TRBV19; TRBD2 matches at 11 bases. The trim removed 5 bases at V and 0 bases at J, leaving 6 bases unmatched. The CDR3 runs to 17 residues. Per germline, CDR1 LNHDA and CDR2 SQIVND (reference sequence). The CDR3 sequence: CASSPTSGGTSYNEQFF. For the CDR3, the DNA is TGTGCCAGTAGTCCTACTAGCGGGGGAACCTCCTACAATGAGCAGTTCTTC. The complete variable domain, with remaining parts taken from reference TRBV19 and TRBJ2-1, reads DGGITQSPKYLFRKEGQNVTLSCEQNLNHDAMYWYRQDPGQGLRLIYYSQIVNDFQKGDIAEGYSVSREKKESFPLTVTSAQKNPTAFYLCASSPTSGGTSYNEQFFGPGTRLTVL.

The rearrangement joins TRBV5-4 to TRBJ2-1; 8 nucleotides match TRBD1. Losses at the gene ends were 0 bases for V and 0 bases for J; bases not matched to a gene: 5. The CDR3 contains 17 residues. Germline CDR1 SGHNT, CDR2 YYREEE (reference sequence). DNA for the CDR3: TGTGCCAGCAGCTTGGGGACAGGGAAAAGCTCCTACAATGAGCAGTTCTTC. The encoded protein is CASSLGTGKSSYNEQFF.

V gene TRBV12-3 or TRBV12-4 combines with J gene TRBJ2-5; possibly TRBD2 for D (6 bases). Deletions cut 7 bases from V and 7 bases from J, with 16 bases between. The length of the CDR3 is 13 residues. The CDR3 DNA reads TGTGCCAGCACCGAACTAGCTGAGGGGACCCAGTACTTC. Protein: CASTELAEGTQYF.

This clone was found once. J is TRBJ2-2 and V is TRBV15; 11 positions agree with TRBD1. This CDR3 comprises 15 residues. V shed 8 bases, J shed 6 bases, and the junction held 8 bases outside the gene matches. Germline V CDR1 and CDR2: LNHNV, YYDKDF (reference sequence). CDR3 sequence: CATAWDRGISGELFF. CDR3 coding DNA: TGTGCCACCGCTTGGGACAGGGGGATATCCGGGGAGCTGTTTTTT.

CDR3 protein: CASSLAGMAGGPYEQYF. CDR3 coding DNA: TGTGCCAGCAGCTTAGCGGGGATGGCAGGGGGTCCCTACGAGCAGTACTTC. The chain uses TRBV7-8 and TRBJ2-7, with 7 bases matching TRBD1. The V gene end was trimmed by 0 bases and the J gene end by 2 bases; junction bases not matched to a gene: 10. This CDR3 spans 17 amino acids. The V gene's germline CDR1 is SGHVS and CDR2 FQNEAQ.

This clone was found once. V gene TRBV5-1 combines with J gene TRBJ1-1; D is possibly TRBD1 (5 bases). There are 14 residues in the CDR3. Germline V gives CDR1 SGHRS, CDR2 YFSETQ. V shed 3 bases and J shed 0 bases, with 9 bases lying between them. As DNA, the CDR3 is TGCGCCAGCAGCTCCGGCAGGGTGAACACTGAAGCTTTCTTT. It codes for CASSSGRVNTEAFF.

This chain links TRBV2 with TRBJ1-2; D remains ambiguous. V lost 3 bases and J lost 2, with 4 bases in between. CDR3 length: 12 residues. In germline, CDR1 is SNHLY, CDR2 FYNNEI. The CDR3 bases are TGTGCCAGCAGTGAGGGCAACTATGGCTACACCTTC. This codes for CASSEGNYGYTF.

This chain links TRBV6-5 with TRBJ1-1; D possibly corresponds to TRBD1 (6 bases). The V gene lost 5 bases and the J gene lost 4 bases, with 11 bases spanning the gap. Germline CDR1 is MNHEY and CDR2 is SVGAGI. The CDR3 is 13 residues long. Here the CDR3 reads CASSRTGPTEAFF. CDR3 DNA: TGTGCCAGCAGTCGCACAGGGCCCACTGAAGCTTTCTTT.

This clone was detected only once. The V gene is TRBV5-6, the J gene TRBJ2-5, with TRBD2 as a possible D gene (5 bases). Trimming pared 4 bases from V and 5 bases from J, leaving 15 bases between. The CDR3 is 14 amino acids. Germline V gives CDR1 SGHDT, CDR2 YYEEEE. DNA for the CDR3: TGTGCCAGCAGCGCCAAGAGGGCCGGGGAGACCCAGTACTTC. Its translation: CASSAKRAGETQYF.

In its sample, this clone was seen a few times. The rearrangement joins TRBV5-4 to TRBJ1-3, with TRBD1 identical over 9 bases. V was pared by 0 bases and J by 2 bases, with 0 bases of the junction left unmatched. CDR1 SGHNT and CDR2 YYREEE come from the germline V gene (reference sequence). CDR3 length: 15 amino acids. The DNA of the CDR3 is TGTGCCAGCAGCTTGGGGACAGGGGCTGGAAACACCATATATTTT. This encodes CASSLGTGAGNTIYF.

This clone occurred once. The chain employs TRBV7-8 and TRBJ1-1; D ambiguous. The CDR3 sequence is 15 residues long. Germline lookup yields CDR1 SGHVS and CDR2 FQNEAQ. V lost 4 bases, J lost 0 bases, and 12 bases lay in between. CDR3 coding DNA: TGTGCCAGCAGCTACCGGAGCGGGATGAACACTGAAGCTTTCTTT. Protein product: CASSYRSGMNTEAFF.

The V and J genes are TRBV28 and TRBJ2-3; D is perhaps TRBD2 (5 bases). This CDR3 is 16 amino acids long. V lost 4 bases to trimming and J lost 3 bases, with 17 bases between them. From germline, CDR1 is MDHEN and CDR2 SYDVKM. The CDR3 coding sequence is TGTGCCAGCAGTTCCCCAGCGGCCGGGTCGACAGATACGCAGTATTTT. Translated: CASSSPAAGSTDTQYF.

The chain is built from TRBV2 and TRBJ1-5, with TRBD1 matching 9 bases. J gave up 9 bases and V 0 bases, and 3 bases lay outside the gene matches. Germline values: CDR1 SNHLY, CDR2 FYNNEI. The CDR3 totals 14 residues. The DNA for the CDR3 is TGTGCCAGCAGTGAAGCCGGACAGGGGAGGCCCCAGCATTTT. Encoded protein: CASSEAGQGRPQHF.

The chain uses TRBV7-2 and TRBJ2-1; 8 bases agree with TRBD1. Looked up from germline, CDR1 is SGHTA and CDR2 is FQGNSA. V was pared by 1 base and J by 1 base, with 6 bases of the junction left unmatched. This CDR3 comprises 17 residues. The CDR3: CASSLGSGTGSYNEQFF. CDR3 nucleotides: TGTGCCAGCAGCTTAGGTTCGGGGACAGGTTCCTACAATGAGCAGTTCTTC.

The genes are TRBV28 and TRBJ1-1, with D uncertain. This CDR3 spans 12 amino acids. V shed 5 bases and J shed 5 bases, with 9 bases lying between them. The V gene's germline CDR1 is MDHEN and CDR2 SYDVKM. CDR3 nucleotide sequence: TGTGCCAGCAGTCCGAGGGTGACTGAAGCTTTCTTT. Residues: CASSPRVTEAFF.

CDR3 sequence reads: CASSSTGRGYTF. The CDR3 DNA reads TGTGCCAGCAGCTCGACAGGGAGAGGCTACACCTTC. The gene calls are TRBV5-6 and TRBJ1-2; 7 bases fit TRBD1. With V trimmed by 3 bases and J by 8 bases, 4 bases remained unmatched. Germline values: CDR1 SGHDT, CDR2 YYEEEE. The CDR3 consists of 12 residues.

This clone was recorded many times. The chain recombines TRBV11-3 with TRBJ2-7, with D unclear. V gave up 1 base and J gave up 3 bases, with 7 bases separating them. The CDR3 sequence is 13 residues long. Germline CDR1 SGHNT, CDR2 YENEEA. CDR3 in amino acids: CASSLGGNYEQYF. The CDR3 nucleotides read TGTGCCAGCAGCTTAGGAGGAAACTACGAGCAGTACTTC.